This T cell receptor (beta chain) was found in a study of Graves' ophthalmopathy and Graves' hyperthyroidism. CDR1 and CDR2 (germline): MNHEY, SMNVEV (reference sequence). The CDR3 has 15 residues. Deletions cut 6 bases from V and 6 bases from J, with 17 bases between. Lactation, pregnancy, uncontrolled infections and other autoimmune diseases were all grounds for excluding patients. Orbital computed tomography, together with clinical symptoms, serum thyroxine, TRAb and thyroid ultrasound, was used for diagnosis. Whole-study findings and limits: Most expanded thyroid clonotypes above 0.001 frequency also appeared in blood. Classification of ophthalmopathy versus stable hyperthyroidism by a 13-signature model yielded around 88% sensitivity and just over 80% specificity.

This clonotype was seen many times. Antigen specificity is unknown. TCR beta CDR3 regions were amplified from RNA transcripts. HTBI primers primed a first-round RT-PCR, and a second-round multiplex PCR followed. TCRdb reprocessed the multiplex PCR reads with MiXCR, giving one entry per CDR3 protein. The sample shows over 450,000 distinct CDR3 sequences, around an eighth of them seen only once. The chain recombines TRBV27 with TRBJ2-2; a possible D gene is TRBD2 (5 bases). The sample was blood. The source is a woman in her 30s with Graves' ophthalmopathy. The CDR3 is CASSPPAGVPGELFF. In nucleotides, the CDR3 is TGTGCCAGCAGCCCTCCCGCCGGGGTGCCCGGGGAGCTGTTTTTT.